The next 5 T cell receptor beta chains were all read from a single sample in a study of blood T cell repertoires in COVID-19. The data were produced by immunoSEQ multiplex PCR, yet TCRdb's version contains in-frame clones alone and is incomplete. Of 200,000 to 300,000 clones in the sample, around 90% were seen once. The sequencing sample was made of peripheral blood. Receptors were obtained from a woman between 40 and 50 years old who had recovered from COVID-19.

The chain uses TRBV19 and TRBJ1-2; TRBD1 matches 9 bases. This CDR3 is 14 amino acids long. Trimming at V came to 7 bases and at J to 4 bases, leaving 7 bases not matched to a gene. Per the germline V gene, CDR1 is LNHDA and CDR2 is SQIVND (reference sequence). The chain's CDR3 is CASTAQGAAYGYTF. For the CDR3, the DNA is TGTGCCAGTACCGCACAGGGGGCGGCCTATGGCTACACCTTC.

This CDR3 is CASSPQGPYGYTF. Here the CDR3 DNA reads TGTGCCAGCAGTCCCCAGGGGCCCTATGGCTACACCTTC. The chain employs TRBV6-8 and TRBJ1-2; D might be TRBD1 (6 bases). V gave up 5 bases and J gave up 4 bases, with 11 bases separating them. The CDR3 contains 13 residues. Germline assignment: CDR1 MNHGY and CDR2 SAAAGT.

This clone came up once. The chain employs TRBV4-2 and TRBJ1-2; D not resolved. The V gene lost 1 base and the J gene lost 2 bases, with 8 bases spanning the gap. There are 14 residues in the CDR3. Germline V gene lookup returns CDR1 LGHNA and CDR2 YNFKEQ. The CDR3 is CASSQGLGNYGYTF. The DNA for the CDR3 is TGTGCCAGCAGCCAAGGGTTGGGCAACTATGGCTACACCTTC.

The rearrangement links TRBV9 to TRBJ2-1; 8 nucleotides agree with TRBD2. The CDR3 totals 14 residues. Trimming took 7 bases from V and 5 from J; bases not matched to a gene: 8. Per the germline V gene, CDR1 is SGDLS and CDR2 is YYNGEE. The CDR3 DNA sequence: TGTGCCAGCGGGACGGGGGGGTCCAACAATGAGCAGTTCTTC. It yields the protein CASGTGGSNNEQFF.

V usage is TRBV6-5 and J usage is TRBJ2-3, with TRBD1 matching over 10 bases. Looked up from germline, CDR1 is MNHEY and CDR2 is SVGAGI. The J segment lost 1 base and the V segment lost 2 bases, leaving 0 bases of the junction unmatched. CDR3 length: 15 residues. In DNA, the CDR3 is TGTGCCAGCAGTTACGGGACAGGGGGCACAGATACGCAGTATTTT. The encoded protein is CASSYGTGGTDTQYF.